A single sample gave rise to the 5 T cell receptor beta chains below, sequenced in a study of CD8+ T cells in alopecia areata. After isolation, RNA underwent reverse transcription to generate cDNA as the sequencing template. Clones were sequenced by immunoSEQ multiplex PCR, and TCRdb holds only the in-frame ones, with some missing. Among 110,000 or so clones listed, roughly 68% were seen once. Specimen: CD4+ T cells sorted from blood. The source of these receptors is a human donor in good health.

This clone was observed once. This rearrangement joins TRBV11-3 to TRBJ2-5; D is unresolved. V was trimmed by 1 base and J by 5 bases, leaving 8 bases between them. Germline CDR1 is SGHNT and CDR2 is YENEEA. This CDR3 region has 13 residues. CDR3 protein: CASSLGIRETQYF. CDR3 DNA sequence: TGTGCCAGCAGCTTAGGGATCCGGGAGACCCAGTACTTC. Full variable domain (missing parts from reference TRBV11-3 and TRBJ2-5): EAGVVQSPRYKIIEKKQPVAFWCNPISGHNTLYWYLQNLGQGPELLIRYENEEAVDDSQLPKDRFSAERLKGVDSTLKIQPAELGDSAVYLCASSLGIRETQYFGPGTRLLVL.

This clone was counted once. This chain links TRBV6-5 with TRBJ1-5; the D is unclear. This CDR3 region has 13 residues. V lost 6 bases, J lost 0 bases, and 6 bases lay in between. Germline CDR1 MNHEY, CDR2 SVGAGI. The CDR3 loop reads CASRRGSNQPQHF. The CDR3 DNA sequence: TGTGCCAGCAGACGAGGTAGCAATCAGCCCCAGCATTTT.

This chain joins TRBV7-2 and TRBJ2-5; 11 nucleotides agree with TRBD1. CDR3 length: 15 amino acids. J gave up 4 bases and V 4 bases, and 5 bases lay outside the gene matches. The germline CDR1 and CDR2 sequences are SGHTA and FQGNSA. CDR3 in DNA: TGTGCCAGCAGCTACGGGACAGGGGGACCAGAGACCCAGTACTTC. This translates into CASSYGTGGPETQYF.

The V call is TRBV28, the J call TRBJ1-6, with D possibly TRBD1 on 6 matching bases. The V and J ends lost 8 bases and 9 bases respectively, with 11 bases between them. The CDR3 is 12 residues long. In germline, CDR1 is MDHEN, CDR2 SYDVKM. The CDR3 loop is CASFTGSSPLHF. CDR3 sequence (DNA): TGTGCCAGCTTTACAGGGAGTTCACCCCTCCACTTT.

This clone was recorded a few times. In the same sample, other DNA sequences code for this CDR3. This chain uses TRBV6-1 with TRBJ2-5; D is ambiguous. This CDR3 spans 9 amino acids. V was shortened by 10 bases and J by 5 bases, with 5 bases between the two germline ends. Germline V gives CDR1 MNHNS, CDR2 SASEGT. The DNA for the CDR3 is TGTGCCACTGGGGAGACCCAGTACTTC. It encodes CATGETQYF.